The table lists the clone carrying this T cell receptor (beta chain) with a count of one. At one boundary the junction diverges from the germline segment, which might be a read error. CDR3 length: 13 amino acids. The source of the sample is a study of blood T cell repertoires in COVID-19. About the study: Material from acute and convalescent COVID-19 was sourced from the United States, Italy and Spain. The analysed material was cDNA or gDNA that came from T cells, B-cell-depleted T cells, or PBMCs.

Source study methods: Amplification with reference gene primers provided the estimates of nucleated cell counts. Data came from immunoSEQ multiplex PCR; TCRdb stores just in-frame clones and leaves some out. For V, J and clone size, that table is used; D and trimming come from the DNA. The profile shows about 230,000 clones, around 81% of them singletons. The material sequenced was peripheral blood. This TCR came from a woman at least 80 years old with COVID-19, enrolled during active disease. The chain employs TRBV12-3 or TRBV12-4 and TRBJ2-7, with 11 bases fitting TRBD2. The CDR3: CASSPRGSGRGHF. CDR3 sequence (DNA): TGTGCCAGCAGTCCCCGGGGTAGCGGGAGGGGGCACTTC.